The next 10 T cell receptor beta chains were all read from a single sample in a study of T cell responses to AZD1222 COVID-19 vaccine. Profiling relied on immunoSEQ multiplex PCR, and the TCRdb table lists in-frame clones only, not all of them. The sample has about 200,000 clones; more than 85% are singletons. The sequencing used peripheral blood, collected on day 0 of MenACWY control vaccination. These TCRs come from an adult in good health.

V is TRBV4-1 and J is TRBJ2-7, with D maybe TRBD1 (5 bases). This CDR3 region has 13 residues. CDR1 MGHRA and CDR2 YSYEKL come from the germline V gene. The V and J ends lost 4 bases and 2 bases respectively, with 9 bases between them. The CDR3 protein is CASSPTVTYEQYF. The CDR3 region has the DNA TGCGCCAGCAGCCCGACAGTAACCTACGAGCAGTACTTC.

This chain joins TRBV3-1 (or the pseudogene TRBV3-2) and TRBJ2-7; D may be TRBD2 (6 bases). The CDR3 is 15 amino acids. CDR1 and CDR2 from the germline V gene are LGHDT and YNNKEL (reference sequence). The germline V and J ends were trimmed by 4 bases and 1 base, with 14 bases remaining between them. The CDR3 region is CASSLTGTSSYEQYF. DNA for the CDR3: TGTGCCAGCAGCCTGACCGGGACTTCTTCCTACGAGCAGTACTTC.

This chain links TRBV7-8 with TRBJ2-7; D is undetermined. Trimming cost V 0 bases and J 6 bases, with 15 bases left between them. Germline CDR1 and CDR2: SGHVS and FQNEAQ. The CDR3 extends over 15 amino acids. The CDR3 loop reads CASSLAGGPSVEQYF. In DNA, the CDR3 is TGTGCCAGCAGCTTAGCCGGTGGCCCCTCGGTCGAGCAGTACTTC.

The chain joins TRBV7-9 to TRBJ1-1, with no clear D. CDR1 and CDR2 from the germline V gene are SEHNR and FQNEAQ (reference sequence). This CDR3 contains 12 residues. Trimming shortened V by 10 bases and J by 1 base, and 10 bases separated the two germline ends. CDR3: CANSTENTEAFF. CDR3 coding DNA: TGTGCCAACTCTACAGAGAACACTGAAGCTTTCTTT.

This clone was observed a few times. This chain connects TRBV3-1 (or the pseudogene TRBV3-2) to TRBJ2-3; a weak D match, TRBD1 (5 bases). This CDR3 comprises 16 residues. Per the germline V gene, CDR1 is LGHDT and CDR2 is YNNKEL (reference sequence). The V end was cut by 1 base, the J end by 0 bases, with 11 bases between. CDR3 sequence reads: CASSQGGSVSTDTQYF. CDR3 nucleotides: TGTGCCAGCAGCCAAGGGGGCAGCGTTAGCACAGATACGCAGTATTTT.

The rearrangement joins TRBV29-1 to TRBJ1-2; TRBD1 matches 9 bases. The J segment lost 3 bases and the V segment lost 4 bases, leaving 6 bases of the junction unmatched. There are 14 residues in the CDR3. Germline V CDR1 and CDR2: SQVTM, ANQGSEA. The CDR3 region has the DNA TGCAGCGTTGTCTATGGGACAGGGCACTATGGCTACACCTTC. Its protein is CSVVYGTGHYGYTF.

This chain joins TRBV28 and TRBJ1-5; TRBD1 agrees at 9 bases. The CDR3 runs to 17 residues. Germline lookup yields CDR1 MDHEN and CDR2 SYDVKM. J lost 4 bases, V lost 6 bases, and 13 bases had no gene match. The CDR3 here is CASSEDRGPVRNQPQHF. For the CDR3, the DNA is TGTGCCAGCAGCGAGGACAGGGGCCCGGTCCGGAATCAGCCCCAGCATTTT. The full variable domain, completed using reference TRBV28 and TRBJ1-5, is DVKVTQSSRYLVKRTGEKVFLECVQDMDHENMFWYRQDPGLGLRLIYFSYDVKMKEKGDIPEGYSVSREKKERFSLILESASTNQTSMYLCASSEDRGPVRNQPQHFGDGTRLSIL.

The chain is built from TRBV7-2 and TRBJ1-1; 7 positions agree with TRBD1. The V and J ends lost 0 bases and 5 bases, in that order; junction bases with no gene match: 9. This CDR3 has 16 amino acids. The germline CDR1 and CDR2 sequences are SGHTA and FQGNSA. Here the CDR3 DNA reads TGTGCCAGCAGCTTAGCAAGGGCCAGGGGGACAACTGAAGCTTTCTTT. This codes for CASSLARARGTTEAFF.

CDR3 sequence (DNA): TGCGCCAGCAGCCAAGGAGGGATATTTAACTATGGCTACACCTTC. It codes for CASSQGGIFNYGYTF. The chain uses TRBV4-1 and TRBJ1-2, with D uncertain. V shed 1 base and J shed 1 base, with 10 bases lying between them. Germline lookup yields CDR1 MGHRA and CDR2 YSYEKL. This CDR3 is built from 15 residues.

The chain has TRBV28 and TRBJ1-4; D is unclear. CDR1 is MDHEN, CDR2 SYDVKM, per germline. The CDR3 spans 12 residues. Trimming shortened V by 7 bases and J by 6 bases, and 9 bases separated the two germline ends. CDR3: CASMGPDEKLFF. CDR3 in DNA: TGTGCCAGCATGGGTCCGGATGAAAAACTGTTTTTT.